The following is a T cell receptor (beta chain) sequence with its context. What it binds is unknown. It was CD45RO-negative cells, positively selected for CCR7, that made up naive CD8 cells, with terminally differentiated effector memory CD45RA+ cells excluded. This sample is drawn from a study of shared clonotypes between healthy human individuals. Deep-level assay runs were performed. TCRdb's copy holds only in-frame clones and misses some; the assay was immunoSEQ multiplex PCR. This repertoire shows 500,000 to 700,000 clones, roughly 95% found once; its top ten account for about 0.11%. Germline V gene lookup returns CDR1 SQVTM and CDR2 ANQGSEA. The CDR3 loop spans 18 amino acids. The V gene end was trimmed by 7 bases and the J gene end by 5 bases; junction bases not matched to a gene: 23. The study's findings and limits: On the whole, naive subsets had larger estimated richness than memory subsets had.

The sequence derives from a woman aged 30 to 39 in good health. The material sequenced was naive CD8+ T cells sorted from blood. V usage is TRBV29-1 and J usage is TRBJ2-5; 9 bases line up with TRBD1. As DNA, the CDR3 is TGCAGCGCAAATTCGGGGACAGGGAAATTGGGGGTCGGGGAGACCCAGTACTTC. Translation: CSANSGTGKLGVGETQYF.